The TCR beta chain described here comes from a study of T cells after yellow fever vaccination. Overall study: When fractions had low cell numbers, they were prepared with SMART-Seq v4 Ultra Low Input. Study-wide findings and caveats: A large majority of primary-vaccination clones showed up again after the booster (around 96% CD4, approximately 90% CD8). It was a weaker secondary response, yet one that peaked faster, at day 5 versus 15.

TCRdb reprocessed the 5' RACE reads via MiXCR and lists one record per CDR3 protein. The repertoire holds 150,000 to 200,000 distinct CDR3 sequences, with approximately 11% as singletons. With regard to this clonotype: What it recognizes is unknown.

The sample here was CD8+ T cells sorted from PBMCs, taken 15 days after the yellow fever booster vaccination. The sequence derives from a man in his late teens or twenties who received the YFV17D yellow fever vaccine.

The CDR3 DNA reads as TGTGCCAGCAGCTTACGAGGGGCTGAAGCTTTCTTT. This sequence encodes CASSLRGAEAFF. This chain joins TRBV5-4 and TRBJ1-1; perhaps TRBD1 as D (5 bases). The V and J ends lost 2 bases and 6 bases respectively, with 8 bases between them. CDR3 length equals 12 residues. Germline V lookup: CDR1 SGHNT, CDR2 YYREEE (reference sequence).